This TCR beta chain was sequenced during a study of cytomegalovirus exposure and HLA in healthy donors. For the study at large: Counted in an early data release were 65 million to 100 million unique TCRs from HLA-typed donors.

The CDR3 has 18 amino acids. Per the germline V gene, CDR1 is SGHDT and CDR2 is YYEEEE. Comment on this clone: One end of the junction varies from germline; a read error may be responsible.

PCR amplification relied on 60 Vbeta primers (plus 13 Jbeta primers). This table comes from immunoSEQ multiplex PCR, and its TCRdb copy is limited to in-frame clones, with some not included. This table has fewer than 25,000 clones, 60% to 80% appearing once. Sequenced: PBMCs. This chain uses TRBV5-6 with TRBJ1-2; 12 bases map to TRBD1. The receptor comes from a man aged 55 to 69 in good health and CMV-seronegative. CDR3 region: CASSLWPGQGASNYGYPF. The CDR3 DNA is TGTGCCAGCAGCTTGTGGCCGGGACAGGGGGCGTCTAACTATGGCTACCCCTTC. Full variable domain (rest looked up from reference TRBV5-6 and TRBJ1-2): DAGVTQSPTHLIKTRGQQVTLRCSPKSGHDTVSWYQQALGQGPQFIFQYYEEEERQRGNFPDRFSGHQFPNYSSELNVNALLLGDSALYLCASSLWPGQGASNYGYPFGSGTRLTVV.